The 5 T cell receptor beta chains in this list originate from one sample, sequenced in a study of blood T cell repertoires in COVID-19. The data were produced by immunoSEQ multiplex PCR, yet TCRdb's version contains in-frame clones alone and is incomplete. The sample records about 100,000 clones, more than 75% being singletons. The sample was peripheral blood. The source is a human donor in a cohort sampled during active COVID-19.

This rearrangement joins TRBV5-8 to TRBJ2-5; 7 bases fit TRBD1. The germline V gene has CDR1 SGHTS and CDR2 YDEGEE. Unmatched junction bases numbered 11, after V lost 4 bases and J lost 5 bases. This CDR3 has 15 residues. The chain's CDR3 is CASSQGQTLGETQYF. The CDR3 DNA reads as TGTGCCAGCAGCCAGGGACAGACCCTTGGGGAGACCCAGTACTTC.

The DNA for the CDR3 is TGTGCCAGTAGTCATGACTCGCCCCAAGAGACCCAGTACTTC. The encoded protein is CASSHDSPQETQYF. J is TRBJ2-5 and V is TRBV19; D call uncertain. This CDR3 spans 14 amino acids. Deletions cut 5 bases from V and 1 base from J, with 11 bases between. Germline V CDR1 and CDR2: LNHDA, SQIVND (reference sequence).

The chain recombines TRBV5-1 with TRBJ1-1; 7 nucleotides match TRBD1. J was trimmed by 4 bases and V by 3 bases; bases with no gene match: 9. CDR1 is SGHRS, CDR2 YFSETQ, per germline. This CDR3 spans 15 amino acids. CDR3 loop: CASSSSTGSFTEAFF. CDR3 bases: TGCGCCAGCAGCTCATCGACAGGGTCATTCACTGAAGCTTTCTTT.

The CDR3 DNA sequence: TGTGCCAGCAGTTTATTCGGGATAGCTAATGAAAAACTGTTTTTT. It yields the protein CASSLFGIANEKLFF. This sequence joins TRBV27 and TRBJ1-4; D ambiguous. This CDR3 is built from 15 residues. The germline CDR1 and CDR2 sequences are MNHEY and SMNVEV (reference sequence). Between the trimmed V and J ends, which lost 1 base and 3 bases, there was a span of 9 bases.

The V call is TRBV7-2, the J call TRBJ2-7; 7 nucleotides line up with TRBD1. Germline lookup yields CDR1 SGHTA and CDR2 FQGNSA. The trim removed 4 bases at V and 11 bases at J, leaving 11 bases unmatched. CDR3 length equals 13 residues. The CDR3 loop is CASSSWTGSREYF. In DNA form, the CDR3 reads TGTGCCAGCAGCTCCTGGACAGGTTCAAGGGAGTACTTC. Filled out from reference TRBV7-2 and TRBJ2-7, the complete variable domain reads GAGVSQSPSNKVTEKGKDVELRCDPISGHTALYWYRQSLGQGLEFLIYFQGNSAPDKSGLPSDRFSAERTGGSVSTLTIQRTQQEDSAVYLCASSSWTGSREYFGPGTRLTVT.